This TCR beta chain was identified during a study of OX40 agonist ivuxolimab in advanced cancers. A note on the overall study: The costimulatory receptor OX40 (CD134) was targeted by ivuxolimab, a fully human IgG2 agonistic monoclonal antibody. Partial responses were achieved by three dose-escalation patients, of whom one had hepatocellular carcinoma and two had cutaneous melanoma. A male proportion of 70% to 90% and a mean age of roughly 58 years, ranging from about 20 to 80, were recorded for the dose-escalation cohort. Peripheral TCRbeta sequencing was intended to test whether TCR sequence diversity was altered and clonal T-cell expansion was caused by ivuxolimab. Among the roughly 50 dose-escalation patients, around 19 had hepatocellular carcinoma, about 15 melanoma, 9 renal cell carcinoma and 9 head and neck cancer. Patients were allowed to have had prior anti-PD-1, anti-PD-L1 or anti-CTLA-4 therapy, and 40% of the dose-escalation patients had previously received checkpoint inhibitors. The paper describes the monotherapy dose-escalation part (N of about 52 patients) of the phase I trial of ivuxolimab. Intravenous ivuxolimab was administered to patients every 2 weeks at six dose levels: 0.01, 0.1, 0.3, 1.5, 3 and 10 mg/kg. General study outcomes and caveats: Low levels of normalized T-cell clonal expansion were also seen in some patients who did not respond. At doses from 0.1 to 3.0 mg/kg, clonal expansion was seen in both CD4+ and CD8+ blood T cells between baseline and week 6. After ivuxolimab, CD8+ T cells had more expanded clones than CD4+ T cells on average. Which antigens the clonally expanded peripheral T cells were specific for was not determined. In the 0.1-3.0 mg/kg groups, partial responders had among the lowest normalized peripheral clonal expansion, particularly in CD8+ T cells.

The trial excluded patients who had a history of autoimmune disease or were on systemic immunosuppression. In every dose cohort, peripheral blood was drawn for TCR sequencing at baseline, cycle 4 day 1, and cycle 7 day 1. The samples were drawn from a first-in-human, open-label, multicenter phase I dose-escalation trial of ivuxolimab. The trial enrolled adults with locally advanced or metastatic head and neck squamous cell, hepatocellular, melanoma or renal cell carcinoma. Before TCR sequencing, CD4+ T cells and CD8+ T cells were sorted from peripheral blood as separate populations. Genomic DNA was extracted from sorted cells for sequencing of the TCRbeta CDR3 region. TCRbeta CDR3 regions were sequenced using the immunoSEQ Assay. TCRdb mirrors the immuneACCESS table, restricted to in-frame sequences. Some clones are absent from its copies; in checked studies, under half trace to an unresolved V gene, and the reason for the others is unknown. For this sample there are more than 65,000 clones; 89% appear just once. The ten top clones hold over 0.35% of the sample.

In the case of this clone: Its antigen is currently not known. Base quality data are lacking; no much larger clone is found one base away.

Source: CD4+ or CD8+ T cells sorted from blood, taken in a trial of the OX40 agonist ivuxolimab. The clonotype comes from an adult with an advanced solid tumor such as melanoma, head and neck, liver or kidney cancer.

The CDR3 is CASSFSGRLAVNTGELFF. The DNA is TGTGCCAGCAGCTTTAGTGGTAGGCTAGCGGTGAACACCGGGGAGCTGTTTTTT. The chain is assembled from TRBV11-2 and TRBJ2-2; TRBD2 matches 7 bases in the middle. For CDR1 and CDR2, the germline V gene lists SGHAT and FQNNGV. Spanning cysteine to phenylalanine, the CDR3 consists of 18 amino acids. Only the CDR3 region is kept as DNA, spanning 54 bases read in frame from base 1. Clipping removes 3 bases from V and 1 base from J, with 11 as the unmatched junction base count.